Below are 2 T cell receptor beta chains sequenced from a single sample in a study of CXCR3-negative and CXCR3-positive naive CD8 T cells. UMI-labeled TRB cDNA libraries were prepared by 5' RACE. TCRdb re-called the 5' RACE reads; one entry per CDR3 protein, DNA not given. The sample table sets out some 40,000 distinct CDR3 sequences. The sample taken for sequencing was memory CD8+ T cells from blood. These receptors were obtained from a human donor in good health. Some clones in this sample may be carry-over from other donors' samples.

This chain links TRBV28 with TRBJ2-7; TCRdb reports TRBD1, a call that lacks DNA to check it against. This CDR3 has 14 amino acids. The germline V gene encodes CDR1 MDHEN and CDR2 SYDVKM. The CDR3 region is CASSSRDRAYEQYF.

This chain uses TRBV6-4 with TRBJ2-3; checking the TCRdb D call of TRBD1 is not possible without DNA. The CDR3 sequence is 15 residues long. Per the germline V gene, CDR1 is MRHNA and CDR2 is SNTAGT. CDR3 amino acids: CASSARDRDLDTQYF.